This T cell receptor (beta chain) was sequenced during a study of OX40 agonist ivuxolimab in advanced cancers. About the study: Every 2 weeks, patients got intravenous ivuxolimab at one of six dose levels (0.01-10 mg/kg). Those enrolled were 70% to 85% male, with a mean age of around 58 years and ages from 23 to 79. Allowance was made for prior anti-PD-1, anti-PD-L1 or anti-CTLA-4 therapy, and 40% had some.

This table comes from immunoSEQ multiplex PCR, and its TCRdb copy is limited to in-frame clones, with some not included. The data show 80,000 or so clones, roughly 86% seen once. The CDR3 sequence is 16 residues long. The germline V gene has CDR1 SGHTA and CDR2 FQGNSA. V shed 1 base and J shed 0 bases, with 11 bases lying between them. The rearrangement joins TRBV7-2 to TRBJ2-3; no definite D call. This TCR was sampled from an adult with an advanced solid tumor such as melanoma, head and neck, liver or kidney cancer. The sequences come from CD4+ or CD8+ T cells sorted from blood, collected in a trial of the OX40 agonist ivuxolimab. The CDR3 bases are TGTGCCAGCAGCTTAGATGGCAGGACCAGCACAGATACGCAGTATTTT. This codes for CASSLDGRTSTDTQYF. Supplemented by reference TRBV7-2 and TRBJ2-3, the full variable domain reads GAGVSQSPSNKVTEKGKDVELRCDPISGHTALYWYRQSLGQGLEFLIYFQGNSAPDKSGLPSDRFSAERTGGSVSTLTIQRTQQEDSAVYLCASSLDGRTSTDTQYFGPGTRLTVL.